These 30 T cell receptor beta chains share one sample of origin, sequenced in a study of T cell clonotyping in hematopoietic cell transplantation. The assay was immunoSEQ multiplex PCR, and TCRdb's table has in-frame clones only and misses some. The sample holds 10,000 to 15,000 clones, over 85% seen once. The specimen comprised PBMCs, sampled 100 days after allogeneic stem cell transplant. The receptors originated from a female patient in her 50s who had an allogeneic stem cell transplant from an unrelated donor, so the T cells may come from the graft donor. Some clones in this sample may be carry-over from other donors' samples.

V and J are TRBV5-6 and TRBJ1-1, with D unresolved. The CDR3 is 12 amino acids. With 1 base removed from V and 6 bases from J, the gap between germline ends came to 7 bases. Germline V gives CDR1 SGHDT, CDR2 YYEEEE. CDR3 sequence reads: CASSLFFAEAFF. CDR3 coding DNA: TGTGCCAGCAGCTTGTTCTTCGCTGAAGCTTTCTTT.

This sequence joins TRBV5-5 and TRBJ2-7, with D perhaps TRBD1 or TRBD2 (6 bases each). This CDR3 has 14 amino acids. Trimming removed 5 bases at V and 6 bases at J, with 18 bases between. The germline gives CDR1 SGHKS, CDR2 YYEKEE (reference sequence). CDR3 in DNA: TGTGCCAGCAGTTTGCGGGACACAAGCCCCGAGCAGTACGTC. This codes for CASSLRDTSPEQYV.

The V call is TRBV29-1, the J call TRBJ2-7; 9 bases are a match to TRBD1. From germline, CDR1 is SQVTM and CDR2 ANQGSEA. Trimming cost V 5 bases and J 2 bases; bases outside gene matches: 4. The CDR3 sequence is 13 residues long. CDR3 nucleotides: TGCAGCGTTCCCGGGACAGGGACCTACGAGCAGTACTTC. This translates into CSVPGTGTYEQYF.

This clone was observed a single time. This chain uses TRBV11-3 with TRBJ1-4; no firm D call. This CDR3 contains 13 residues. CDR1 is SGHNT, CDR2 YENEEA, per germline. The V end was cut by 4 bases, the J end by 3 bases, with 6 bases between. The CDR3 is CASSYRPNEKLFF. CDR3 coding DNA: TGTGCCAGCAGCTATCGGCCTAATGAAAAACTGTTTTTT.

The chain combines TRBV9 with TRBJ1-6; unclear D gene. CDR1 is SGDLS and CDR2 is YYNGEE in the germline V gene. The ends were cut back, 0 bases at V and 10 bases at J, with 20 bases in the middle. This CDR3 is 17 amino acids long. Here the CDR3 DNA reads TGTGCCAGCAGCGTAGCTGAACAGAAAACGACTGGGTCACCCCTCCACTTT. It specifies CASSVAEQKTTGSPLHF.

The chain combines TRBV6-5 with TRBJ1-6; D may be TRBD1 (6 bases). Germline lookup yields CDR1 MNHEY and CDR2 SVGAGI. The CDR3 has 16 residues. V lost 2 bases to trimming and J lost 7 bases, with 15 bases between them. CDR3: CASSYPRGGENSPLHF. In nucleotides, the CDR3 is TGTGCCAGCAGTTACCCCCGTGGGGGCGAGAATTCACCCCTCCACTTT.

This chain joins TRBV13 and TRBJ2-7; TRBD1 aligns across 9 bases. The CDR3 has 16 amino acids. The J segment lost 6 bases and the V segment lost 2 bases, leaving 11 bases of the junction unmatched. From germline, CDR1 is PRHDT and CDR2 FYEKMQ (reference sequence). The CDR3 sequence: CASSLMMDRGRGEQYF. The CDR3 DNA follows: TGTGCCAGCAGCTTAATGATGGACAGGGGAAGGGGCGAGCAGTACTTC. Complete variable domain (other parts from reference TRBV13 and TRBJ2-7): AAGVIQSPRHLIKEKRETATLKCYPIPRHDTVYWYQQGPGQDPQFLISFYEKMQSDKGSIPDRFSAQQFSDYHSELNMSSLELGDSALYFCASSLMMDRGRGEQYFGPGTRLTVT.

This chain connects TRBV7-9 to TRBJ1-3; D ambiguous. The germline gives CDR1 SEHNR, CDR2 FQNEAQ (reference sequence). The CDR3 has 11 amino acids. V shed 1 base and J shed 7 bases, with 2 bases lying between them. CDR3 loop: CASSLVNTIYF. In DNA, the CDR3 is TGTGCCAGCAGCTTAGTGAACACCATATATTTT.

The genes are TRBV19 and TRBJ1-6, with D possibly TRBD1 on 5 matching bases. V lost 6 bases and J 7 bases, leaving 19 bases between the germline ends. The CDR3 spans 16 residues. CDR1 and CDR2 from the germline V gene are LNHDA and SQIVND (reference sequence). CDR3: CASSHGRGRWNSPLHF. In DNA, the CDR3 is TGTGCCAGTAGCCACGGGAGGGGAAGGTGGAATTCACCCCTCCACTTT.

The chain links TRBV28 to TRBJ2-2, with 7 bases identical to TRBD1. Trimming took 4 bases from V and 5 from J; bases not matched to a gene: 7. The CDR3 loop spans 15 amino acids. CDR1 is MDHEN and CDR2 is SYDVKM in the germline V gene. CDR3 residues: CASSSSRDRTGELFF. CDR3 coding DNA: TGTGCCAGCAGTTCTTCCCGGGACAGAACCGGGGAGCTGTTTTTT.

Written as DNA, the CDR3 is TGTGCCAGCATTTTGACAGGGGGATCCCCTGAAGCTTTCTTT. Translation gives CASILTGGSPEAFF. The chain employs TRBV2 and TRBJ1-1; 9 positions agree with TRBD1. The CDR3 has 14 amino acids. Per germline, CDR1 SNHLY and CDR2 FYNNEI. The V segment lost 7 bases and the J segment 6 bases; nucleotides outside the gene matches: 9.

The V and J genes are TRBV5-4 and TRBJ2-1; TRBD2 matches 13 bases. CDR3 length equals 17 residues. Trimming took 0 bases from V and 10 from J; bases not matched to a gene: 10. The V gene's germline CDR1 is SGHNT and CDR2 YYREEE (reference sequence). This CDR3 is CASSLGWTSGRVGEQFF. CDR3 DNA: TGTGCCAGCAGCTTGGGGTGGACTAGCGGGAGAGTGGGGGAGCAGTTCTTC. Full variable domain (rest looked up from reference TRBV5-4 and TRBJ2-1): ETGVTQSPTHLIKTRGQQVTLRCSSQSGHNTVSWYQQALGQGPQFIFQYYREEENGRGNFPPRFSGLQFPNYSSELNVNALELDDSALYLCASSLGWTSGRVGEQFFGPGTRLTVL.

The chain carries TRBV7-9 and TRBJ2-5; 8 positions agree with TRBD2. Trimming cost V 1 base and J 2 bases; bases outside gene matches: 3. The CDR3 totals 15 residues. Germline loops: CDR1 SEHNR, CDR2 FQNEAQ (reference sequence). The CDR3 loop is CASSLGGGGQETQYF. The DNA of the CDR3 is TGTGCCAGCAGCTTAGGCGGCGGGGGGCAAGAGACCCAGTACTTC.

This CDR3 reads CASRTGAAYYGYTF. As DNA, the CDR3 is TGTGCCAGCCGGACAGGGGCCGCGTACTATGGCTACACCTTC. The rearrangement links TRBV19 to TRBJ1-2, with 9 bases fitting TRBD1. The CDR3 is 14 amino acids. The germline V gene has CDR1 LNHDA and CDR2 SQIVND (reference sequence). V gave up 9 bases and J gave up 3 bases; unmatched junction bases: 8. Complete variable domain (other parts from reference TRBV19 and TRBJ1-2): DGGITQSPKYLFRKEGQNVTLSCEQNLNHDAMYWYRQDPGQGLRLIYYSQIVNDFQKGDIAEGYSVSREKKESFPLTVTSAQKNPTAFYLCASRTGAAYYGYTFGSGTRLTVV.

This chain links TRBV5-6 with TRBJ1-5; D possibly corresponds to TRBD1 (5 bases). Germline lookup yields CDR1 SGHDT and CDR2 YYEEEE. The CDR3 sequence is 14 residues long. V was clipped by 6 bases and J by 3 bases, with 13 bases between them. DNA for the CDR3: TGTGCCAGCAACTCAAGACAGTACAATCAGCCCCAGCATTTT. Translated, it gives CASNSRQYNQPQHF.

This chain's CDR3 is CASCRDDSPLHF. CDR3 nucleotide sequence: TGTGCCAGCTGCAGGGATGATTCACCCCTCCACTTT. The V and J genes are TRBV5-4 and TRBJ1-6, with a weak D call TRBD1 (5 bases). V lost 7 bases and J 8 bases, leaving 10 bases between the germline ends. The CDR3 has 12 amino acids. Germline CDR1 reads SGHNT; CDR2 reads YYREEE (reference sequence). Filled out from reference TRBV5-4 and TRBJ1-6, the complete variable domain reads ETGVTQSPTHLIKTRGQQVTLRCSSQSGHNTVSWYQQALGQGPQFIFQYYREEENGRGNFPPRFSGLQFPNYSSELNVNALELDDSALYLCASCRDDSPLHFGNGTRLTVT.

The rearrangement joins TRBV19 to TRBJ2-7; 10 positions agree with TRBD1. Trimming at V came to 3 bases and at J to 7 bases, leaving 9 bases not matched to a gene. Germline V lookup: CDR1 LNHDA, CDR2 SQIVND (reference sequence). This CDR3 contains 15 residues. In DNA form, the CDR3 reads TGTGCCAGTAGTATCTCATACGGGACAGGGGTTGAGCAGTACTTC. Translating gives CASSISYGTGVEQYF. Full variable domain (rest looked up from reference TRBV19 and TRBJ2-7): DGGITQSPKYLFRKEGQNVTLSCEQNLNHDAMYWYRQDPGQGLRLIYYSQIVNDFQKGDIAEGYSVSREKKESFPLTVTSAQKNPTAFYLCASSISYGTGVEQYFGPGTRLTVT.

This rearrangement joins TRBV27 to TRBJ2-5, with 13 bases matching TRBD2. CDR3 length equals 16 residues. V was pared by 6 bases and J by 5 bases, with 9 bases of the junction left unmatched. Looked up from germline, CDR1 is MNHEY and CDR2 is SMNVEV (reference sequence). CDR3 sequence reads: CASSHGLAGEYETQYF. CDR3 nucleotide sequence: TGTGCCAGCAGCCACGGACTAGCGGGGGAGTATGAGACCCAGTACTTC.

The rearrangement uses TRBV5-1 and TRBJ2-1, with 9 bases fitting TRBD1. CDR3 size: 16 residues. CDR1 SGHRS and CDR2 YFSETQ come from the germline V gene. V shed 2 bases, J shed 5 bases, and the junction held 8 bases outside the gene matches. The CDR3 reads CASSFRGDRVNNEQFF. The CDR3 DNA is TGCGCCAGCAGCTTTCGGGGGGACAGGGTGAACAATGAGCAGTTCTTC.

The chain recombines TRBV6-5 with TRBJ1-2; D is ambiguous. Trimming took 6 bases from V and 4 from J, leaving 12 bases between them. CDR1 MNHEY and CDR2 SVGAGI come from the germline V gene. This CDR3 is built from 13 residues. The CDR3: CASRLAEFYGYTF. CDR3 coding DNA: TGTGCCAGCAGACTTGCGGAGTTCTATGGCTACACCTTC.

This clone rates as medium-sized (0.01 to 0.1%). V and J are TRBV7-2 and TRBJ1-1; D is perhaps TRBD1 (6 bases). V was pared by 1 base and J by 6 bases, with 6 bases between. This CDR3 region has 12 residues. Germline-derived CDR1 and CDR2 are SGHTA and FQGNSA. CDR3 nucleotide sequence: TGTGCCAGCAGCTTAGGGGGGCCTGAAGCTTTCTTT. Residues: CASSLGGPEAFF.

A few counts support this clone. For the CDR3, the DNA is TGCGCCAGCAGTTACGACAGGGTGAGGTCGGGTGAGCAGTTCTTC. Encoded protein: CASSYDRVRSGEQFF. This sequence joins TRBV10-1 and TRBJ2-1; 7 nucleotides line up with TRBD1. There are 15 residues in the CDR3. Germline V CDR1 and CDR2: WNHNN, SYGVQD (reference sequence). V shed 5 bases and J 9 bases; nucleotides not matched to a gene: 13.

The chain employs TRBV7-9 and TRBJ1-3, with D possibly TRBD1 on 5 matching bases. Germline CDR1 is SEHNR and CDR2 is FQNEAQ (reference sequence). The CDR3 totals 17 residues. V lost 0 bases and J 0 bases, leaving 12 bases between the germline ends. CDR3 protein: CASSLARERVSGNTIYF. The CDR3 region has the DNA TGTGCCAGCAGCTTAGCCAGGGAGAGGGTCTCTGGAAACACCATATATTTT.

The chain carries TRBV2 and TRBJ2-7; the D gene is possibly TRBD2 (6 bases). V lost 3 bases and J lost 6, with 12 bases in between. The CDR3 has 13 residues. Per germline, CDR1 SNHLY and CDR2 FYNNEI. CDR3 region: CASSERLDSEQYF. DNA for the CDR3: TGTGCCAGCAGTGAGAGACTAGATTCCGAGCAGTACTTC.

The chain links TRBV27 to TRBJ2-1; 9 bases line up with TRBD2. V dropped 0 bases and J dropped 2; count of bases not matched to a gene: 2. Looked up from germline, CDR1 is MNHEY and CDR2 is SMNVEV (reference sequence). The CDR3 contains 16 residues. The CDR3 reads CASSLSSSGTYNEQFF. CDR3 nucleotides: TGTGCCAGCAGTTTATCGTCTAGCGGGACCTACAATGAGCAGTTCTTC.

J is TRBJ1-4 and V is TRBV6-1; TRBD1 is a possible D gene (5 bases). The germline gives CDR1 MNHNS, CDR2 SASEGT. The V and J ends lost 6 bases and 5 bases respectively, with 13 bases between them. The CDR3 has 14 residues. The CDR3 sequence is CASRLGGGNEKLFF. In nucleotides, the CDR3 is TGTGCCAGCAGGTTGGGGGGAGGGAATGAAAAACTGTTTTTT.

This clone was counted once. The chain combines TRBV4-3 with TRBJ2-1; 9 nucleotides agree with TRBD2. This CDR3 comprises 17 residues. The V segment lost 0 bases and the J segment 0 bases; nucleotides outside the gene matches: 3. The germline gives CDR1 LGHNA, CDR2 YSLEER. CDR3 in DNA: TGCGCCAGCAGCCAAGATAGCGGGGGTAGCTCCTACAATGAGCAGTTCTTC. Translating it yields CASSQDSGGSSYNEQFF.

The V and J genes are TRBV18 and TRBJ1-2; TRBD1 might be the D (5 bases). Germline V CDR1 and CDR2: KGHSH, LQKENI. CDR3 length: 13 amino acids. V was shortened by 3 bases and J by 6 bases, with 11 bases between the two germline ends. CDR3 nucleotides: TGTGCCAGCTCACCGGAAGGGGCCCATGGCTACACCTTC. Its translation: CASSPEGAHGYTF.

The rearrangement joins TRBV19 to TRBJ2-3, with 13 bases lining up with TRBD2. The V segment lost 4 bases and the J segment 4 bases; nucleotides outside the gene matches: 5. The CDR3 has 16 residues. CDR1 is LNHDA, CDR2 SQIVND, per germline (reference sequence). The CDR3 DNA reads as TGTGCCAGTAGTAGAGGACTAGCGGGAGCTGCAGATACGCAGTATTTT. Its translation: CASSRGLAGAADTQYF.

The CDR3 loop is CASSSGLLNTGELFF. Written as DNA, the CDR3 is TGTGCCAGCAGCTCGGGACTTTTGAACACCGGGGAGCTGTTTTTT. The V and J genes are TRBV7-2 and TRBJ2-2; perhaps TRBD2 as D (6 bases). Germline loops: CDR1 SGHTA, CDR2 FQGNSA. This CDR3 contains 15 residues. The V and J ends lost 4 bases and 1 base respectively, with 10 bases between them.